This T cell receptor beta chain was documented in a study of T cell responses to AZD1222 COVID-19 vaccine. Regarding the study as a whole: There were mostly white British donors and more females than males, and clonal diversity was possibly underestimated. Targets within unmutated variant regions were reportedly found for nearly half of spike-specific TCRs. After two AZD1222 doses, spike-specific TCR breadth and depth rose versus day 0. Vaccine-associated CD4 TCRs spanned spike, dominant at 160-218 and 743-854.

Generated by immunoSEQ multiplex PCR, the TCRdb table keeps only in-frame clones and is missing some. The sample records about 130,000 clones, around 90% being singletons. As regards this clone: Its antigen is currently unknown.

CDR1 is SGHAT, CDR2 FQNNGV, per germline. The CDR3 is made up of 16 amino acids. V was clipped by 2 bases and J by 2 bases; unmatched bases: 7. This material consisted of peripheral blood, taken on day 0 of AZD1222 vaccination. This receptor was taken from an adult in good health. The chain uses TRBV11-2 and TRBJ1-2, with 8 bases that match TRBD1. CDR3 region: CASSLSTGGPNYGYTF. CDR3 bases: TGTGCCAGCAGCTTAAGTACAGGGGGTCCCAACTATGGCTACACCTTC.